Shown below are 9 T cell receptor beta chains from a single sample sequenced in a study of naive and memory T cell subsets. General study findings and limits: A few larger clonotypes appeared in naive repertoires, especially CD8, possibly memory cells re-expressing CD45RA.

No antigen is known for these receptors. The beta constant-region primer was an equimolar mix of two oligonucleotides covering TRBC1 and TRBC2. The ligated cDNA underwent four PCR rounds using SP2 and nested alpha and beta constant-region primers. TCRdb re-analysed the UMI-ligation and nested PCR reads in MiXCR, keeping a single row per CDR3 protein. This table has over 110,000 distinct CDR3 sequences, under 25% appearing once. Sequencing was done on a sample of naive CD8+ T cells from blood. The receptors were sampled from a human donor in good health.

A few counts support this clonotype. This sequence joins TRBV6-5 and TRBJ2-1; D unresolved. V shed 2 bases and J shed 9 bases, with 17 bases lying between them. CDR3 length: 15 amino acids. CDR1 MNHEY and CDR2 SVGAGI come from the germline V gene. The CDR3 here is CASSYVASGLGEQFF. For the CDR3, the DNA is TGTGCCAGCAGTTACGTCGCATCCGGGCTGGGTGAGCAGTTCTTC.

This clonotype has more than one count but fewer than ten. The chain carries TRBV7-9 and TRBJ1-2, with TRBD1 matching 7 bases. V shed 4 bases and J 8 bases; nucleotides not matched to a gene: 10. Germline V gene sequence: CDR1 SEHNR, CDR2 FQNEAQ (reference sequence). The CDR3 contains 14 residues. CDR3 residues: CASSSGDSRWGYTF. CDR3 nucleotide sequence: TGTGCCAGCAGCTCTGGGGACAGTCGCTGGGGCTACACCTTC.

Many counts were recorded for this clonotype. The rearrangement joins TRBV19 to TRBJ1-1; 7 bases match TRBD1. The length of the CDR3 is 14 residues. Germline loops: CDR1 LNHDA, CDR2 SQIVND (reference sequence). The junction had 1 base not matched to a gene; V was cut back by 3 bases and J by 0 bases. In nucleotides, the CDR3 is TGTGCCAGTAGTATCGGACAGGTGAACACTGAAGCTTTCTTT. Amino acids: CASSIGQVNTEAFF.

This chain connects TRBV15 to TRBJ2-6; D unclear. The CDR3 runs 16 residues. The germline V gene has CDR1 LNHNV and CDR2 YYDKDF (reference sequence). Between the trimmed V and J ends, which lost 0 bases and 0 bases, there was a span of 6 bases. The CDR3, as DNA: TGTGCCACCAGCAGAGATCTGCCCTCTGGGGCCAACGTCCTGACTTTC. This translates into CATSRDLPSGANVLTF.

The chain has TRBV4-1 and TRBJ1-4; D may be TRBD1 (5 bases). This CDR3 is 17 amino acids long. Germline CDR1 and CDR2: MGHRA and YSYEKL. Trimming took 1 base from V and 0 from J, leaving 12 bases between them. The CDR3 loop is CASSQASRGATNEKLFF. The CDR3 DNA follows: TGCGCCAGCAGCCAAGCCTCGCGGGGCGCAACTAATGAAAAACTGTTTTTT.

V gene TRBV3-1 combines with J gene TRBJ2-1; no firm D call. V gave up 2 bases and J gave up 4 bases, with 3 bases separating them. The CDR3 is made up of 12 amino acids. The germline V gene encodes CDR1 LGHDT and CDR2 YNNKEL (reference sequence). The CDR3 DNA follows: TGTGCCAGCAGCCAATATTACAATGAGCAGTTCTTC. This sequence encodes CASSQYYNEQFF.

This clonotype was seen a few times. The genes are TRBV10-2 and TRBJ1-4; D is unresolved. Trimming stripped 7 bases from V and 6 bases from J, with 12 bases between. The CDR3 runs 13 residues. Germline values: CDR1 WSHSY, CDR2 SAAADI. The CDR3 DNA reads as TGCGCCAGCAAAGGTGGAGAGGATGAAAAACTGTTTTTT. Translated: CASKGGEDEKLFF.

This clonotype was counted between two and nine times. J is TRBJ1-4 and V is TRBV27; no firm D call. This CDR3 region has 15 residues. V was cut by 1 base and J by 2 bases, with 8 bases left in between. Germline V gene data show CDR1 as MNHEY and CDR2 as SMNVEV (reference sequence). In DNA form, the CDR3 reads TGTGCCAGCAGTTTATATTCCCAGACTAATGAAAAACTGTTTTTT. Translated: CASSLYSQTNEKLFF.

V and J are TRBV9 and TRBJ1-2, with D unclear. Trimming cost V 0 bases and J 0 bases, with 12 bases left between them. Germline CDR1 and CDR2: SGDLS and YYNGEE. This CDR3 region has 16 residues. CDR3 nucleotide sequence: TGTGCCAGCAGCGTAGATCGGGCTATAGCTAACTATGGCTACACCTTC. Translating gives CASSVDRAIANYGYTF.